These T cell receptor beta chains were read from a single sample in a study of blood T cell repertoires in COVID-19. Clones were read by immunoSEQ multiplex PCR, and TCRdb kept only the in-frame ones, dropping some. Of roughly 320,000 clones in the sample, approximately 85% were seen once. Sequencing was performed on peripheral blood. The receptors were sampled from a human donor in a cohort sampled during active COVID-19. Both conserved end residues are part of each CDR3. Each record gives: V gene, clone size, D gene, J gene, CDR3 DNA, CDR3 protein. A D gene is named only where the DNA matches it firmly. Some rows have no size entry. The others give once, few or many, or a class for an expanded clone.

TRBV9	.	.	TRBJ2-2	TGTGCCAGCAGCGTAGGGGGCGAGACCGGGGAGCTGTTTTTT	CASSVGGETGELFF
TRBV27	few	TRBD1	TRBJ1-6	TGTGCCAGCAGTTTAAAGGCGACAGGGGTGCCACCCCTCCACTTT	CASSLKATGVPPLHF
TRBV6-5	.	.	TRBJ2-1	TGTGTCAGCAGAGAGAACTGGGGGGTCCCTAATGAGCAGTTCTTC	CVSRENWGVPNEQFF
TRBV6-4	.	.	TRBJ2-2	TGTGCCAGCAGTGAGCAATTAGGGGCCCTCACCGGGGAGCTGTTTTTT	CASSEQLGALTGELFF
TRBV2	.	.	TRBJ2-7	TGTGCCAGCAGTGAGGCCCGGACAGTAGGAAGCTACGAGCAGTACTTC	CASSEARTVGSYEQYF
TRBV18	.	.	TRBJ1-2	TGTGCCAGCTCATCTCTCTTGGAGGGTGTGTATGGCTACACCTTC	CASSSLLEGVYGYTF
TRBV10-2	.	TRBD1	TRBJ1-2	TGCGCGAAAGATGAACCTCATAGCCCGGAGTCAGATCGGTTTGAAAATGGGACAGAAGATGGCTACACCTTC	CAKDEPHSPESDRFENGTEDGYTF
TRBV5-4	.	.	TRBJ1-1	TGTGCCAGCAGCTTGGGGGGGCTACCTGCGACTGAAGCTTTCTTT	CASSLGGLPATEAFF
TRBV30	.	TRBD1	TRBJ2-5	TGTGCCTGGGGACAGGGAGAGACCCAGTACTTC	CAWGQGETQYF
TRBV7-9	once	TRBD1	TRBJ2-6	TGTGCCAGCAGCCTGACAGGGGGTACTGGGGCCAACGTCCTGACTTTC	CASSLTGGTGANVLTF
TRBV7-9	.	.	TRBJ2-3	TGTGCCAGCAGCTTAGCGACGGGCAGGGAAAGCACAGATACGCAGTATTTT	CASSLATGRESTDTQYF
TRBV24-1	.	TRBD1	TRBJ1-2	TGTGCCACCAGCTCCGGGACAGGATCTTATGGCTACACCTTC	CATSSGTGSYGYTF
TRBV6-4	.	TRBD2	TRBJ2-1	TGTGCCAGCCGGGCGAGCGGGGTTCACAATGAGCAGTTCTTC	CASRASGVHNEQFF
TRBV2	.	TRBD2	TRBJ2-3	TGTGCCAGCAGTGAAGGTCCATGGCGGGGGGGCTTAGATACGCAGTATTTT	CASSEGPWRGGLDTQYF
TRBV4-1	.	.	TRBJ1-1	TGCGCCAGCAGCCAAGAAGGGAGCACTGAAGCTTTCTTT	CASSQEGSTEAFF
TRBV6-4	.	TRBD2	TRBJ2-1	TGTGCCAGCAGCGATACTAGCGGGGGATACAATGAGCAGTTCTTC	CASSDTSGGYNEQFF
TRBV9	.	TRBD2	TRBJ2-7	TGTGCCAGCAGCGTAGGGGGCGGGGAGGGTCCCCTCTCCTACGAGCAGTACTTC	CASSVGGGEGPLSYEQYF
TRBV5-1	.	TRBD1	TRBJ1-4	TGCGCCAGCAGCTCGGGACAGGGGGTAGGTGGTGAAAAACTGTTTTTT	CASSSGQGVGGEKLFF
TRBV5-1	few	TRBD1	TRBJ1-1	TGCGCCAGCAGCTTGGCCGCGGACAGGGAGGACACTGAAGCTTTCTTT	CASSLAADREDTEAFF
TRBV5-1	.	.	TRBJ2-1	TGCGCCAGCAGCTTGTGGCAGGGGTCTAGCAATGAGCAGTTCTTC	CASSLWQGSSNEQFF
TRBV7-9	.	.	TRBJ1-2	TGTGCCAGCAGCTTAGTCCAAGCCTCAGGCTACACCTTC	CASSLVQASGYTF
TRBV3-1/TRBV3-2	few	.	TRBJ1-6	TGTGCCAGCAGCCAGACTTTCCGGGGGGGGAATTCACCCCTCCACTTT	CASSQTFRGGNSPLHF
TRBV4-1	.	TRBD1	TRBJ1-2	TGCGCCAGCAGCCCAAGCCCTGGACAGGGCGGTGGCTACACCTTC	CASSPSPGQGGGYTF
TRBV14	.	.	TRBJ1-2	TGTGCCAGCAGCCAAGCTCCCGTGGGCTACACCTTC	CASSQAPVGYTF
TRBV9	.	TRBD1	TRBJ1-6	TGTGCCAGCAGCGGGGGACAGGCCCTTTCACCCCTCCACTTT	CASSGGQALSPLHF
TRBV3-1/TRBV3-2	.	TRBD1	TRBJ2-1	TGTGCCAGCAGCCAAGGAACAGGGGGCTACAATGAGCAGTTCTTC	CASSQGTGGYNEQFF
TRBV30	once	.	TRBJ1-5	TGTGCCTGGAACAGGGAGGGTCAGCCCCAGCATTTT	CAWNREGQPQHF
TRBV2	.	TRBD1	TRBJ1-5	TGTGCCAGCAGCGTAGGGGGCGGGGGGCAGCCCCAGCATTTT	CASSVGGGGQPQHF
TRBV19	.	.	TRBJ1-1	TGTGCCAGTAGTACCCTTCGACTAACCCATTCAGGGGACACTGAAGCTTTCTTT	CASSTLRLTHSGDTEAFF
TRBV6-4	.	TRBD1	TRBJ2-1	TGTGCCAGCAGTGACTCCGGGACAGGGGAGCAGTTCTTC	CASSDSGTGEQFF
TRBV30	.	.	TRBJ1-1	TGTGCCTGGACCACAGGGATGCGAGCTTTCTTT	CAWTTGMRAFF
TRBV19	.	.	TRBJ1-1	TGTGCCAGTACCTCCTCCCGAGGGACTGAAGCTTTCTTT	CASTSSRGTEAFF
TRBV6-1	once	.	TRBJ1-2	TGTGCCAGCAGTGAAATGGCGGGGGCGAATGGCTACACCTTC	CASSEMAGANGYTF
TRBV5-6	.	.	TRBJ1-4	TGTGCCAGCAGCCCAGGGTTTAATGAAAAACTGTTTTTT	CASSPGFNEKLFF
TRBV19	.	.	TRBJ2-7	TGTGCCAGCGGACATACCTACGAGCAGTACTTC	CASGHTYEQYF
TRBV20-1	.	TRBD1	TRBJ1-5	TGCAGTGCTAGTCTAGGGACAGGGGATCAGCCCCAGCATTTT	CSASLGTGDQPQHF